This entry lists 18 T cell receptor beta chains sequenced from one sample in a study of blood T cells in healthy people across ages. A J-beta primer mix and a sample-barcoded 5' primer were used in a second PCR of about 7 to 12 cycles. One entry per CDR3 protein results from TCRdb running MiXCR on the 5' RACE reads. The sample consists of approximately 1.5 million distinct CDR3 sequences, almost 35% of them appearing once. The source material was blood. These receptor sequences come from a woman between 25 and 40 years old in good health.

The V gene is TRBV3-1, the J gene TRBJ2-2; 11 nucleotides agree with TRBD1. Per germline, CDR1 LGHDT and CDR2 YNNKEL (reference sequence). This CDR3 spans 16 amino acids. V trimming: 6 bases; J trimming: 6 bases; junction bases outside the gene matches: 9. This CDR3 reads CASRRTGGGKAGELFF. The CDR3 bases are TGTGCCAGCAGACGGACAGGGGGCGGTAAGGCCGGGGAGCTGTTTTTT.

Comment on this clonotype: At one of its ends the junction is not consistent with the germline gene, which may arise from a read error. The genes are TRBV12-5 and TRBJ1-1; D is perhaps TRBD1 (6 bases). The CDR3 sequence is 15 residues long. CDR1 and CDR2 from the germline V gene are LGHNT and FRNRAP. CDR3 sequence reads: CTSGLIDGGGTEAFF. CDR3 sequence (DNA): TGTACTAGTGGTTTAATAGATGGGGGCGGAACTGAAGCTTTCTTT.

V gene TRBV30 combines with J gene TRBJ1-5, with 7 bases fitting TRBD1. The CDR3 runs 13 residues. The V segment lost 5 bases and the J segment 8 bases; nucleotides outside the gene matches: 9. Looked up from germline, CDR1 is GTSNPN and CDR2 is SVGIG (reference sequence). CDR3 DNA: TGTGCCTGGGCTAGACAGGGTCTTGAGCCCCAGCATTTT. Protein product: CAWARQGLEPQHF.

This clonotype was seen only a few times. V gene TRBV4-1 combines with J gene TRBJ1-5; D is ambiguous. Germline V CDR1 and CDR2: MGHRA, YSYEKL. The CDR3 covers 16 residues. Trimming shortened V by 3 bases and J by 2 bases, and 14 bases separated the two germline ends. CDR3: CASSQTRVRGNQPQHF. The CDR3 DNA reads TGCGCCAGCAGCCAGACGAGGGTGAGGGGCAATCAGCCCCAGCATTTT.

V gene TRBV7-3 combines with J gene TRBJ2-1; 10 bases fit TRBD2. Per germline, CDR1 SGHTA and CDR2 FQGTGA. Unmatched junction bases numbered 14, after V lost 3 bases and J lost 9 bases. CDR3 length equals 17 residues. CDR3 sequence: CASSLISSSGSRSEQFF. In DNA, the CDR3 is TGTGCCAGCAGCTTGATCAGTTCTAGCGGGAGTAGAAGTGAGCAGTTCTTC.

Concerning this clonotype itself: A read error may explain this, as a much larger clone is one base away. V usage is TRBV7-6 and J usage is TRBJ2-7; D remains ambiguous. Germline values: CDR1 SGHVS, CDR2 FNYEAQ. This CDR3 spans 14 amino acids. The CDR3 nucleotides are TGTGCCAGCAGCCCTGGACGGAGCTCCCACGAGCAGTACTTC. Amino acids: CASSPGRSSHEQYF.

This clonotype has just a few counts. The V call is TRBV25-1, the J call TRBJ1-2; D remains ambiguous. Per germline, CDR1 MGHDK and CDR2 SYGVNS. V lost 11 bases and J 0 bases, leaving 10 bases between the germline ends. The CDR3 is 12 amino acids. The CDR3 nucleotides are TGTGCCGTGCGGGAAGCTAACTATGGCTACACCTTC. It codes for CAVREANYGYTF.

The DNA for the CDR3 is TGTGCCAGCAGTTCCCCTAGCGGGAGTCTGACAGATACGCAGTATTTT. As protein: CASSSPSGSLTDTQYF. The chain recombines TRBV28 with TRBJ2-3; TRBD2 agrees at 10 bases. This CDR3 is built from 16 residues. In germline, CDR1 is MDHEN, CDR2 SYDVKM. J gave up 3 bases and V 4 bases, and 7 bases lay outside the gene matches.

This clonotype was detected only a few times. The rearrangement uses TRBV15 and TRBJ1-5; 9 bases map to TRBD1. This CDR3 has 18 amino acids. Germline trimming cut 1 base from V and 3 bases from J; bases unmatched to any gene: 10. CDR1 is LNHNV, CDR2 YYDKDF, per germline (reference sequence). The CDR3 sequence: CATSRGTPGQGFNQPQHF. Written as DNA, the CDR3 is TGTGCCACCAGCAGAGGAACTCCGGGACAGGGTTTCAATCAGCCCCAGCATTTT. Combining the CDR3 with reference TRBV15 and TRBJ1-5 gives the whole variable domain DAMVIQNPRYQVTQFGKPVTLSCSQTLNHNVMYWYQQKSSQAPKLLFHYYDKDFNNEADTPDNFQSRRPNTSFCFLDIRSPGLGDTAMYLCATSRGTPGQGFNQPQHFGDGTRLSIL.

This clonotype was counted many times. DNA for the CDR3: TGCAGTGCTAGAGGGGGAGGGAACTATGGCTACACCTTC. This encodes CSARGGGNYGYTF. The genes are TRBV20-1 and TRBJ1-2; D gene ambiguous. Germline CDR1 DFQATT, CDR2 SNEGSKA (reference sequence). Between the trimmed V and J ends, which lost 1 base and 2 bases, there was a span of 8 bases. CDR3 size: 13 residues.

This clonotype appeared a few times. J is TRBJ2-1 and V is TRBV10-3; D gene uncertain. Trimming shortened V by 0 bases and J by 10 bases, and 7 bases separated the two germline ends. This CDR3 comprises 12 residues. Germline V gene sequence: CDR1 ENHRY, CDR2 SYGVKD. The CDR3 here is CAISESSHEQFF. CDR3 DNA: TGTGCCATCAGTGAGTCGAGTCACGAGCAGTTCTTC.

The gene calls are TRBV7-8 and TRBJ2-7; TRBD2 is a possible D gene (5 bases). The V end lost 8 bases, the J end lost 2 bases, and 16 bases lay between the germline ends. This CDR3 comprises 14 residues. Germline CDR1 reads SGHVS; CDR2 reads FQNEAQ. CDR3 bases: TGTGCCAGCGCTATCGCGGGTTACACCTACGAGCAGTACTTC. This gives the protein CASAIAGYTYEQYF.

The gene calls are TRBV20-1 and TRBJ2-1, with D possibly being TRBD2 (6 bases). CDR3 size: 14 residues. Trimming took off 0 bases at V and 6 bases at J, with 12 bases between the two ends. CDR1 and CDR2 from the germline V gene are DFQATT and SNEGSKA (reference sequence). CDR3 nucleotide sequence: TGCAGTGCTAGAGAAATAAGGGAGGCCAATGAGCAGTTCTTC. Its translation: CSAREIREANEQFF.

The V call is TRBV12-3 or TRBV12-4, the J call TRBJ2-7, with 7 bases aligning to TRBD2. V was clipped by 11 bases and J by 0 bases; unmatched bases: 10. The CDR3 contains 14 residues. The CDR3 region has the DNA TGTGCCGGCCAAGCGGGGAGGAGCTCCTACGAGCAGTACTTC. Translating gives CAGQAGRSSYEQYF.

The chain has TRBV20-1 and TRBJ2-1, with TRBD2 matching 8 bases. CDR1 and CDR2 (germline): DFQATT, SNEGSKA (reference sequence). V trimming: 6 bases; J trimming: 4 bases; junction bases outside the gene matches: 8. The CDR3 consists of 14 residues. CDR3 nucleotide sequence: TGCAGTGCACTAGCGGAAACCCGTTACAATGAGCAGTTCTTC. Its protein product is CSALAETRYNEQFF.

A few counts support this clonotype. This rearrangement joins TRBV18 to TRBJ2-5; TRBD1 matches at 7 bases. With 2 bases clipped from V and 4 bases from J, the junction kept 4 bases outside the gene matches. The CDR3 runs 14 residues. Per germline, CDR1 KGHSH and CDR2 LQKENI. CDR3 protein: CASSPWDRIETQYF. The CDR3 nucleotides read TGTGCCAGCTCACCATGGGACAGAATAGAGACCCAGTACTTC.

This clonotype was counted a few times. This chain connects TRBV4-1 to TRBJ2-5; no clear D. Germline V gives CDR1 MGHRA, CDR2 YSYEKL. This CDR3 is built from 14 residues. V was shortened by 1 base and J by 2 bases, with 8 bases between the two germline ends. CDR3 amino acids: CASSQAPTQETQYF. CDR3 bases: TGCGCCAGCAGCCAAGCACCTACGCAAGAGACCCAGTACTTC.

This clonotype has only a few counts. The V call is TRBV9, the J call TRBJ2-1; possible D gene TRBD2, 7 bases. Germline-derived CDR1 and CDR2 are SGDLS and YYNGEE. V was cut by 0 bases and J by 7 bases, with 14 bases left in between. The CDR3 totals 15 residues. The chain's CDR3 is CASSVGWGGRNEQFF. The CDR3 nucleotides read TGTGCCAGCAGCGTAGGGTGGGGGGGCAGGAATGAGCAGTTCTTC.